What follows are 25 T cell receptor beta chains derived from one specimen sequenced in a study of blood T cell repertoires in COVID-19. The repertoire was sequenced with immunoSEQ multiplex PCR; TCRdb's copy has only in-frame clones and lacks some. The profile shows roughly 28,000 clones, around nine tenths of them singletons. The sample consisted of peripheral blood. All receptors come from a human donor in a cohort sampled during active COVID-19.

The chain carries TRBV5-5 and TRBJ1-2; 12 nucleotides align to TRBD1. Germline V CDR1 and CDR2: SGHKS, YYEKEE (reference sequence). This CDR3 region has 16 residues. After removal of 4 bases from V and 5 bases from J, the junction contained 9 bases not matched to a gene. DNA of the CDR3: TGTGCCAGCAGCACTGGGACAGGGGGCGGCCGATATGGCTACACCTTC. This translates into CASSTGTGGGRYGYTF.

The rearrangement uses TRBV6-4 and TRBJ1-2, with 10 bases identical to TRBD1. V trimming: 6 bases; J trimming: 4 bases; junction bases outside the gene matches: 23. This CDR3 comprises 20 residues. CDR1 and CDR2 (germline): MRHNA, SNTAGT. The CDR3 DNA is TGTGCCAGCAGAAGGATTGCCTACTTAGGGACAGGGGACTTCGGCTATGGCTACACCTTC. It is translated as CASRRIAYLGTGDFGYGYTF.

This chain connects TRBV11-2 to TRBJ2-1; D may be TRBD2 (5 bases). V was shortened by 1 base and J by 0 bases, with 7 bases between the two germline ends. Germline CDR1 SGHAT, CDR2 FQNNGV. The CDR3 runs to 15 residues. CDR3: CASSLAGSSYNEQFF. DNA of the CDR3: TGTGCCAGCAGCTTAGCGGGGAGCTCCTACAATGAGCAGTTCTTC.

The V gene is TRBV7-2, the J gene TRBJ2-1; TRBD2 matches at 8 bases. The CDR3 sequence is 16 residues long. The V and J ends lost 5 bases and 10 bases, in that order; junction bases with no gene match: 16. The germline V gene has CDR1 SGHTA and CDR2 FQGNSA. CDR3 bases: TGTGCCAGCAGCCAAGGTCCCGGGACTAGTCGTCAGGAGCAGTTCTTC. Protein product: CASSQGPGTSRQEQFF.

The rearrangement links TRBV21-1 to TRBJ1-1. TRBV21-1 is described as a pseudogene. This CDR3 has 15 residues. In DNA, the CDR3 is TGTGCCAGCAGCCCGATCTTAACTGTGAACACTGAAGCTTTCTTT. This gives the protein CASSPILTVNTEAFF.

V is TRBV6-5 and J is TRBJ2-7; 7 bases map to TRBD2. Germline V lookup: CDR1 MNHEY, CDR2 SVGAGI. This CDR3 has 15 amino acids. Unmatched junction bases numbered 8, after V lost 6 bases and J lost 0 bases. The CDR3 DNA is TGTGCCAGCAGGACACCTGGCGGGAGCTCCTACGAGCAGTACTTC. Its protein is CASRTPGGSSYEQYF.

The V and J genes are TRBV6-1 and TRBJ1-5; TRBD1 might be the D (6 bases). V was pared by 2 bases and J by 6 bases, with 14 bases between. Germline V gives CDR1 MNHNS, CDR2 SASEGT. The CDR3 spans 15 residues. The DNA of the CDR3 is TGTGCCAGCAGTGAACTAGCAGGGGTCGGTCAGCCCCAGCATTTT. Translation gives CASSELAGVGQPQHF.

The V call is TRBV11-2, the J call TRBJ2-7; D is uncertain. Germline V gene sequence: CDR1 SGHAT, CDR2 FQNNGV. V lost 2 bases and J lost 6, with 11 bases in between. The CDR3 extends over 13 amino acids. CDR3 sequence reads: CASSLSVRAEQYF. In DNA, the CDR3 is TGTGCCAGCAGCTTATCGGTCCGTGCCGAGCAGTACTTC.

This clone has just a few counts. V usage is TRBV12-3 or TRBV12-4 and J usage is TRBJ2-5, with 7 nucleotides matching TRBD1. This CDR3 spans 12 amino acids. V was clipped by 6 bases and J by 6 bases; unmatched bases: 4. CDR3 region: CASSPRGQTQYF. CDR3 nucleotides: TGTGCCAGCAGCCCGAGGGGGCAGACCCAGTACTTC.

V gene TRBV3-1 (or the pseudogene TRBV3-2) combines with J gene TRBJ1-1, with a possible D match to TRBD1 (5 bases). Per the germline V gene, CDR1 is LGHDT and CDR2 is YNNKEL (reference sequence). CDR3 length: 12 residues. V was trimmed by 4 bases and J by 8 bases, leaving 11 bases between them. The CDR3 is CASSRGTGEAFF. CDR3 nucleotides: TGTGCCAGCAGCCGCGGAACAGGCGAAGCTTTCTTT.

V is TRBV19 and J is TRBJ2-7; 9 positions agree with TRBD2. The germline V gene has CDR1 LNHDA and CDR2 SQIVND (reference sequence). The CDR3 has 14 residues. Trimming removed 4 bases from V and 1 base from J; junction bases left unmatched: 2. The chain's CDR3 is CASSSSGGSYEQYF. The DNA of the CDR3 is TGTGCCAGTAGTAGTAGCGGGGGATCCTACGAGCAGTACTTC.

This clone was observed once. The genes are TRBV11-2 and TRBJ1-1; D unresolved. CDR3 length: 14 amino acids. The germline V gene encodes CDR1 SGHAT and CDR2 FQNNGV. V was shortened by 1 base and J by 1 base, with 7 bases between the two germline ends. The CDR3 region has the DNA TGTGCCAGCAGCTTAGGACTGAAGAACACTGAAGCTTTCTTT. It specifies CASSLGLKNTEAFF.

DNA for the CDR3: TGTGCCAGCAGCAATTTGCTTGCGGGGCCCGGCGCAGATACGCAGTATTTT. Its protein product is CASSNLLAGPGADTQYF. This chain joins TRBV21-1 and TRBJ2-3; the table's TRBD2 call for D was not verified on the DNA. TRBV21-1 is a known pseudogene. The CDR3 is 17 residues long.

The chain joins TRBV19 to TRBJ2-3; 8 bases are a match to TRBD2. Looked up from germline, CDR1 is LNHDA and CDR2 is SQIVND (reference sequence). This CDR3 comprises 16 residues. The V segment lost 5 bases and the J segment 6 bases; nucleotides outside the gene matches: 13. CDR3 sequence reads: CASSLFFGRASDTQYF. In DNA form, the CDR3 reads TGTGCCAGTAGTTTATTTTTCGGGAGGGCCTCTGATACGCAGTATTTT.

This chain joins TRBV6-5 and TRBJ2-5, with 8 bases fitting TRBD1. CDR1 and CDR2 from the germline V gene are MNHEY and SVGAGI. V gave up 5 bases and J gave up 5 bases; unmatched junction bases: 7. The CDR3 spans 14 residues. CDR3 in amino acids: CASSPLRTGETQYF. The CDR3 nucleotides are TGTGCCAGCAGTCCACTTCGGACAGGGGAGACCCAGTACTTC.

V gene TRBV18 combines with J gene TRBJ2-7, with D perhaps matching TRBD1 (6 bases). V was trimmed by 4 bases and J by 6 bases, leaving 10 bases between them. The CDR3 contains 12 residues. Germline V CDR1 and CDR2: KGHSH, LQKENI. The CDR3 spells CASSQTGFEQYF. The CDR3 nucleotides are TGTGCCAGCTCACAAACAGGGTTCGAGCAGTACTTC.

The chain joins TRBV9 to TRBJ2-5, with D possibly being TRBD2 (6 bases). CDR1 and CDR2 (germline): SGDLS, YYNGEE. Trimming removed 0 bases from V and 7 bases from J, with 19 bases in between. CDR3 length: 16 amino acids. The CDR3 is CASSVGEEGTGRTQYF. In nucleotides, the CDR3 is TGTGCCAGCAGCGTAGGGGAGGAGGGAACGGGGCGGACCCAGTACTTC. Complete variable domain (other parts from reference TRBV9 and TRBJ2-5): DSGVTQTPKHLITATGQRVTLRCSPRSGDLSVYWYQQSLDQGLQFLIQYYNGEERAKGNILERFSAQQFPDLHSELNLSSLELGDSALYFCASSVGEEGTGRTQYFGPGTRLLVL.

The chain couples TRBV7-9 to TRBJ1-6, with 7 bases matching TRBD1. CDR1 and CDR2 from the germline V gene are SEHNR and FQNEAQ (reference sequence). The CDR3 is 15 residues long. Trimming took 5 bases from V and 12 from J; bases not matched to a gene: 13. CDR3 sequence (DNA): TGTGCCAGCAGCCTACAGGGGCCGGAGGGAGGACCCCTCCACTTT. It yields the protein CASSLQGPEGGPLHF.

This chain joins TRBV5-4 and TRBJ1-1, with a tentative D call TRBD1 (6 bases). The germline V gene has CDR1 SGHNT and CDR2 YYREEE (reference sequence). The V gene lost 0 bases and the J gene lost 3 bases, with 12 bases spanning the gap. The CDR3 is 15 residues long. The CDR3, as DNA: TGTGCCAGCAGCTTGGCCAACAGGGCGGACACTGAAGCTTTCTTT. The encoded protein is CASSLANRADTEAFF.

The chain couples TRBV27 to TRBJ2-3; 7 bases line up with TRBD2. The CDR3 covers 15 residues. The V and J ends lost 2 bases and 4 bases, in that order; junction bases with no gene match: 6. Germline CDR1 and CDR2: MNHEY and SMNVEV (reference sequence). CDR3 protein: CASSLTGGGADTQYF. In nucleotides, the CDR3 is TGTGCCAGCAGTTTAACGGGGGGTGGAGCAGATACGCAGTATTTT.

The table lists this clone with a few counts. The CDR3 loop reads CASSLAGTGGNGYTF. In DNA form, the CDR3 reads TGTGCCAGCAGCTTAGCCGGGACAGGGGGTAATGGCTACACCTTC. The rearrangement uses TRBV7-9 and TRBJ1-2; 11 bases fit TRBD1. This CDR3 spans 15 amino acids. Trimming took 0 bases from V and 6 from J; bases not matched to a gene: 3. Germline CDR1 is SEHNR and CDR2 is FQNEAQ (reference sequence).

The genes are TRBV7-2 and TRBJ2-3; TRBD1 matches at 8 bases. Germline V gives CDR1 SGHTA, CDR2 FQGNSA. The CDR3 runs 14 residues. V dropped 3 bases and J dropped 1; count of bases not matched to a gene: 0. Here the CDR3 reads CASSLGQGTDTQYF. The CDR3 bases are TGTGCCAGCAGCTTGGGACAGGGCACAGATACGCAGTATTTT.

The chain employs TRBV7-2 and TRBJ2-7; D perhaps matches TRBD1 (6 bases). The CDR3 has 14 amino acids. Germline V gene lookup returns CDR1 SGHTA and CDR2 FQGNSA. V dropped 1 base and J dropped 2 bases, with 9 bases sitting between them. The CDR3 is CASSLVEGAYEQYF. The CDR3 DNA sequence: TGTGCCAGCAGCTTAGTTGAGGGGGCCTACGAGCAGTACTTC.

CDR3 region: CASKADYGYTF. CDR3 DNA: TGTGCCAGCAAAGCGGACTATGGCTACACCTTC. The J gene is TRBJ1-2, the V gene TRBV6-6; no clear D gene. Trimming took off 7 bases at V and 3 bases at J, with 6 bases between the two ends. Germline lookup yields CDR1 MNHNY and CDR2 SVGAGI (reference sequence). CDR3 length: 11 residues.

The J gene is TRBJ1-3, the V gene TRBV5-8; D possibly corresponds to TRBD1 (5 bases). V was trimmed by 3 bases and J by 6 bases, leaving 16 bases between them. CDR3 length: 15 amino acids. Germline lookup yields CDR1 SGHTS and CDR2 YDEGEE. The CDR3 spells CASSSRLRGKNTIYF. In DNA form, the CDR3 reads TGTGCCAGCAGCTCGAGACTGCGGGGGAAAAACACCATATATTTT. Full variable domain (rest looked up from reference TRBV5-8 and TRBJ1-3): EAGVTQSPTHLIKTRGQQATLRCSPISGHTSVYWYQQALGLGLQFLLWYDEGEERNRGNFPPRFSGRQFPNYSSELNVNALELEDSALYLCASSSRLRGKNTIYFGEGSWLTVV.